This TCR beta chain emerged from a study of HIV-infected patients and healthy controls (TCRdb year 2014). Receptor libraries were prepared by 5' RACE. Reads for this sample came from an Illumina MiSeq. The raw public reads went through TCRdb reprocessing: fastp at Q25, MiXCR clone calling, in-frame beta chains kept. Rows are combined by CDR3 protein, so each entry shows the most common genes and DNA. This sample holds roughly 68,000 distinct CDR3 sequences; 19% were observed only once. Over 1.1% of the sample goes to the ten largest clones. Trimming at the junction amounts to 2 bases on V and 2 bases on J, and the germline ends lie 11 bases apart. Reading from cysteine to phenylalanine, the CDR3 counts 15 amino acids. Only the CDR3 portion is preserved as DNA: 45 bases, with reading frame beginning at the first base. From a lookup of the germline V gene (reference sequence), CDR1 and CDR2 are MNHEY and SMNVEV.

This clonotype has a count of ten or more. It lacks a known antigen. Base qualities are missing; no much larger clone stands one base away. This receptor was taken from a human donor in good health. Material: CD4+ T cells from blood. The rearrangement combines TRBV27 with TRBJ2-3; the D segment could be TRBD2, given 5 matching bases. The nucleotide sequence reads TGTGCCAGCAGTTTACTAGCCCTATACACAGATACGCAGTATTTT. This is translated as CASSLLALYTDTQYF.